The T cell receptor (beta chain) described here comes from a study of early T cells in non-severe SARS-CoV-2 infection. The CDR3 is 17 residues long. V was clipped by 7 bases and J by 4 bases, with 23 bases between them. Germline-derived CDR1 and CDR2 are LNHDA and SQIVND (reference sequence). From the 5' RACE reads, TCRdb called clonotypes with MiXCR, one entry per CDR3 protein. The sample has 28,000 or so distinct CDR3 sequences; 5.3% are singletons. This clonotype showed up many times. The sample taken for sequencing was whole blood. The chain has TRBV19 and TRBJ2-1; D is possibly TRBD2 (6 bases). The clonotype comes from an adult who was a healthcare worker with PCR-confirmed SARS-CoV-2 infection or an uninfected control (not recorded which). This CDR3 is CASKSVAAGRGYNEQFF. CDR3 DNA sequence: TGTGCCAGTAAGTCGGTAGCGGCGGGACGAGGGTACAATGAGCAGTTCTTC.